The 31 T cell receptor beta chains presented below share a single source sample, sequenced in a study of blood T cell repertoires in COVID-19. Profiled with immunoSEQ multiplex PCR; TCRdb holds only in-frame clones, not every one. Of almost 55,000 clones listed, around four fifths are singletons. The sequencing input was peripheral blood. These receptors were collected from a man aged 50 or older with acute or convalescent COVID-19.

In nucleotides, the CDR3 is TGTGCCAGCAGCCCCCTAGCGGGTAGCACAGATACGCAGTATTTT. As protein: CASSPLAGSTDTQYF. The chain couples TRBV11-2 to TRBJ2-3; 8 positions agree with TRBD2. V shed 5 bases and J 0 bases; nucleotides not matched to a gene: 4. The CDR3 covers 15 residues. Germline V gene data show CDR1 as SGHAT and CDR2 as FQNNGV.

The DNA for the CDR3 is TGTGCCAGCAGCCTCCTGACGGGGGTCGAGCAGTACTTC. Translation gives CASSLLTGVEQYF. The V and J genes are TRBV11-2 and TRBJ2-7; TRBD2 is a possible D gene (6 bases). Germline V gene lookup returns CDR1 SGHAT and CDR2 FQNNGV. There are 13 residues in the CDR3. With 5 bases removed from V and 6 bases from J, the gap between germline ends came to 14 bases.

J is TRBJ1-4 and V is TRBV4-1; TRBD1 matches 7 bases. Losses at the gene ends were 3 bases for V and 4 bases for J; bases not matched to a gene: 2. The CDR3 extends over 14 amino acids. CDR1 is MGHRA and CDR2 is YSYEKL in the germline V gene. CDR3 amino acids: CASSHTGDNEKLFF. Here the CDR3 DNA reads TGCGCCAGCAGCCACACAGGGGATAATGAAAAACTGTTTTTT.

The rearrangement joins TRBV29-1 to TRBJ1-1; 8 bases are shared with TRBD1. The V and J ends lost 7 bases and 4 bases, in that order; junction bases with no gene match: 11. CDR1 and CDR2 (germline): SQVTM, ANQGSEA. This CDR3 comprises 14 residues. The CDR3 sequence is CSAGGAGGITEAFF. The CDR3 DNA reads TGCAGCGCAGGGGGCGCGGGGGGTATCACTGAAGCTTTCTTT.

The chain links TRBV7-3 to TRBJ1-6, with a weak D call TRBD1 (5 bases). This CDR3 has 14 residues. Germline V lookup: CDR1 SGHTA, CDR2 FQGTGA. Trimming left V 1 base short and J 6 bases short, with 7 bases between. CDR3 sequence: CASSLNRSNSPLHF. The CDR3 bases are TGTGCCAGCAGCTTAAACAGGAGTAATTCACCCCTCCACTTT.

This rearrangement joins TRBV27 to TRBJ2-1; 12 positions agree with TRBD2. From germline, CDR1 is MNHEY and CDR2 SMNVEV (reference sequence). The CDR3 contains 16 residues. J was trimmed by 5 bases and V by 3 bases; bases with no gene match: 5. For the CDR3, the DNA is TGTGCCAGCAGTTTGCCGGGACTAGCGGGTAACAATGAGCAGTTCTTC. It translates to CASSLPGLAGNNEQFF.

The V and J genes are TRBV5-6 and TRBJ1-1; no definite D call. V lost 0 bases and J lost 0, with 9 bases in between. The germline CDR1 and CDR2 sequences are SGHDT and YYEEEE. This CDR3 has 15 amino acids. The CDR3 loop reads CASSLDPRLNTEAFF. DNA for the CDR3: TGTGCCAGCAGCTTGGACCCCAGGTTGAACACTGAAGCTTTCTTT. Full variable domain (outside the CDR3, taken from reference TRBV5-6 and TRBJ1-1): DAGVTQSPTHLIKTRGQQVTLRCSPKSGHDTVSWYQQALGQGPQFIFQYYEEEERQRGNFPDRFSGHQFPNYSSELNVNALLLGDSALYLCASSLDPRLNTEAFFGQGTRLTVV.

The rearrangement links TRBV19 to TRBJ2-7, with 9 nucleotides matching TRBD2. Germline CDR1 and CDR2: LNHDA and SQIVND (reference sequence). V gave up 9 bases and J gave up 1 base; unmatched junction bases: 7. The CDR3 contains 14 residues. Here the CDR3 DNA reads TGTGCCAGCTCGAGGACTAGCGCATCCTACGAGCAGTACTTC. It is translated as CASSRTSASYEQYF. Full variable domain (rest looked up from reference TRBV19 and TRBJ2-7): DGGITQSPKYLFRKEGQNVTLSCEQNLNHDAMYWYRQDPGQGLRLIYYSQIVNDFQKGDIAEGYSVSREKKESFPLTVTSAQKNPTAFYLCASSRTSASYEQYFGPGTRLTVT.

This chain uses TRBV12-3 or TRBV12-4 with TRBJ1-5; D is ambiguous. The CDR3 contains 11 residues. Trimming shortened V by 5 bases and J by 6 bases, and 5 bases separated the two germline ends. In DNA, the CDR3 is TGTGCCAGCAGTACCGGTCAGCCCCAGCATTTT. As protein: CASSTGQPQHF.

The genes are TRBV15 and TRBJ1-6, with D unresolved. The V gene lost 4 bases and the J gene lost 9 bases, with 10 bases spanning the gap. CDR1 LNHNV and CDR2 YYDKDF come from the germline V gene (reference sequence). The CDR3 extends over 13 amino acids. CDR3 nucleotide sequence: TGTGCCACCAGCAACGGTCCGGGTTCACCCCTCCACTTT. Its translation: CATSNGPGSPLHF.

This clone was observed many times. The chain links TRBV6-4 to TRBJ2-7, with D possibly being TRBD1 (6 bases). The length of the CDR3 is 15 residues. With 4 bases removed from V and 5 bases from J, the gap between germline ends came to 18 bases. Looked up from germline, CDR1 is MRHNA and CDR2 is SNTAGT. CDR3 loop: CASSAVAGEGNEQYF. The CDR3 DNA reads TGTGCCAGCAGTGCGGTGGCAGGGGAAGGGAACGAGCAGTACTTC.

Written as DNA, the CDR3 is TGTGCCAGCAGTGATCGGTTCGAGCAGTACTTC. This gives the protein CASSDRFEQYF. The chain has TRBV27 and TRBJ2-7; D gene ambiguous. CDR3 size: 11 residues. Deletions cut 5 bases from V and 6 bases from J, with 8 bases between. Germline CDR1 is MNHEY and CDR2 is SMNVEV (reference sequence).

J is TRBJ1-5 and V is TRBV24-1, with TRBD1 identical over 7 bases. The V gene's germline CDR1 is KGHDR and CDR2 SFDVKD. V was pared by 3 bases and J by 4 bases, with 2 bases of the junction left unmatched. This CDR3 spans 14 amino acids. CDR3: CATSDRDSNQPQHF. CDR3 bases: TGTGCCACCAGTGATAGGGACAGTAATCAGCCCCAGCATTTT.

The CDR3 spells CASSFRTGAYEQYF. For the CDR3, the DNA is TGTGCCAGCAGCTTTAGGACAGGGGCCTACGAGCAGTACTTC. This sequence joins TRBV7-6 and TRBJ2-7, with 9 bases fitting TRBD1. Germline CDR1 reads SGHVS; CDR2 reads FNYEAQ. With 3 bases clipped from V and 2 bases from J, the junction kept 2 bases outside the gene matches. The CDR3 extends over 14 amino acids.

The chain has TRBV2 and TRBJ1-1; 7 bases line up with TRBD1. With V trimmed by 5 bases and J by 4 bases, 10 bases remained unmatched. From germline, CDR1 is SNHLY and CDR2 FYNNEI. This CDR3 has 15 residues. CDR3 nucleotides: TGTGCCAGCAGTCTCGAGGGGGCTGCGGGCACTGAAGCTTTCTTT. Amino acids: CASSLEGAAGTEAFF. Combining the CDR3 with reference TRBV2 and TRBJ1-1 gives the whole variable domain EPEVTQTPSHQVTQMGQEVILRCVPISNHLYFYWYRQILGQKVEFLVSFYNNEISEKSEIFDDQFSVERPDGSNFTLKIRSTKLEDSAMYFCASSLEGAAGTEAFFGQGTRLTVV.

The CDR3 coding sequence is TGTGCCAGCAGCGATTGGACAGGGCTCAGCACAGATACGCAGTATTTT. This translates into CASSDWTGLSTDTQYF. The chain combines TRBV28 with TRBJ2-3, with 8 nucleotides matching TRBD1. J gave up 0 bases and V 6 bases, and 8 bases lay outside the gene matches. This CDR3 has 16 amino acids. Looked up from germline, CDR1 is MDHEN and CDR2 is SYDVKM.

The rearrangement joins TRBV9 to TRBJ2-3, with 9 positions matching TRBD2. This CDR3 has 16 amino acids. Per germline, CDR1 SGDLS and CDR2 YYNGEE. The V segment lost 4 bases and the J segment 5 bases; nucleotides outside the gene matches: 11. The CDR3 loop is CASSTRVREGRDTQYF. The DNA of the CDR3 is TGTGCCAGCAGCACGAGGGTGCGGGAGGGCCGAGATACGCAGTATTTT.

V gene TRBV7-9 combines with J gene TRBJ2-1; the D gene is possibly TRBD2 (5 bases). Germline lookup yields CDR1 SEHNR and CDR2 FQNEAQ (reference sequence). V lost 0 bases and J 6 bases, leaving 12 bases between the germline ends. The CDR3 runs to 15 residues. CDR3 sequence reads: CASSLAASRGNEQFF. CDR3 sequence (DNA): TGTGCCAGCAGCTTAGCTGCTAGCCGTGGCAATGAGCAGTTCTTC.

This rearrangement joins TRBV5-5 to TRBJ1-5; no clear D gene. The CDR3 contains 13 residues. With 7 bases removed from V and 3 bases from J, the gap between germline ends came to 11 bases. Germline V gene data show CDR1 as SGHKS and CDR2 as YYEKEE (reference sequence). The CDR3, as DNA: TGTGCCAGCTCAAAGAGTACCAATCAGCCCCAGCATTTT. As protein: CASSKSTNQPQHF.

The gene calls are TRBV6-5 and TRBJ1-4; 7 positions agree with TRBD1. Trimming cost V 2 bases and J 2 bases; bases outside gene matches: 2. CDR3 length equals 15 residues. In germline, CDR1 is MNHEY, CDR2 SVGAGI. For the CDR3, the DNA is TGTGCCAGCAGTTACCAGACAGGGACTAATGAAAAACTGTTTTTT. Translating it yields CASSYQTGTNEKLFF.

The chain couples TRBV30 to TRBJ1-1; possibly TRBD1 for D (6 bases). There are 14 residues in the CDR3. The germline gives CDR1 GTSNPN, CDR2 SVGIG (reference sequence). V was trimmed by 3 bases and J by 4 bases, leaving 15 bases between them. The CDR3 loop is CAWRYPGVPTEAFF. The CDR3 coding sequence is TGTGCCTGGAGGTATCCAGGGGTTCCCACTGAAGCTTTCTTT. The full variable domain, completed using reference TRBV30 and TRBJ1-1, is SQTIHQWPATLVQPVGSPLSLECTVEGTSNPNLYWYRQAAGRGLQLLFYSVGIGQISSEVPQNLSASRPQDRQFILSSKKLLLSDSGFYLCAWRYPGVPTEAFFGQGTRLTVV.

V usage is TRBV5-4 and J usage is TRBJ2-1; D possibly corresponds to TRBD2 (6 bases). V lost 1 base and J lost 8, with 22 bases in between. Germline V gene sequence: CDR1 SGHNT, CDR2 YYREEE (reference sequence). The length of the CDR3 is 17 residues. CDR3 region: CASSLSRDRTKADEQFF. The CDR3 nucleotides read TGTGCCAGCAGCTTGAGTAGGGACCGGACTAAGGCGGATGAGCAGTTCTTC.

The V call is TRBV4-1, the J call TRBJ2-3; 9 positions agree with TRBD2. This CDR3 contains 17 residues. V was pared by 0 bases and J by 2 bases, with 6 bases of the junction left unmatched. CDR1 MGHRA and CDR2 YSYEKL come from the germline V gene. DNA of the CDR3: TGCGCCAGCAGCCAAGATCGGCTAGCGGGGTTCACAGATACGCAGTATTTT. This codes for CASSQDRLAGFTDTQYF.

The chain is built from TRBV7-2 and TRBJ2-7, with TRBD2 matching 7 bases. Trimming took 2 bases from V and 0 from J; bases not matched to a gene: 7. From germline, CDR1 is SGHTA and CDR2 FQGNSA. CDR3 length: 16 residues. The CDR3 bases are TGTGCCAGCAGCTTACACGGGACTACGAGCTCCTACGAGCAGTACTTC. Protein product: CASSLHGTTSSYEQYF.

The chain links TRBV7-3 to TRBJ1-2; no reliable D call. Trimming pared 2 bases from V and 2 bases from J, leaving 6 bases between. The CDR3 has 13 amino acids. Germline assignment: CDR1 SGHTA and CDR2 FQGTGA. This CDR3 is CASSLDGNYGYTF. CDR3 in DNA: TGTGCCAGCAGCTTAGACGGGAACTATGGCTACACCTTC.

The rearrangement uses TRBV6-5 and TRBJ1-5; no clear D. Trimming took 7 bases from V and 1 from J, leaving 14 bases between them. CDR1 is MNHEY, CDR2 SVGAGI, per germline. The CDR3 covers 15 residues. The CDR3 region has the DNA TGTGCCAGCATAACTTTCCACCTAAGCAATCAGCCCCAGCATTTT. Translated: CASITFHLSNQPQHF.

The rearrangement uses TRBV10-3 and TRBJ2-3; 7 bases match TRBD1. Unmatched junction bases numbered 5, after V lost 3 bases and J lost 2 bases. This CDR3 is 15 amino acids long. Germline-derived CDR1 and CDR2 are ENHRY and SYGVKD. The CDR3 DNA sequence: TGTGCCATCAGTGACCCCGGGACAGACACAGATACGCAGTATTTT. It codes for CAISDPGTDTDTQYF.

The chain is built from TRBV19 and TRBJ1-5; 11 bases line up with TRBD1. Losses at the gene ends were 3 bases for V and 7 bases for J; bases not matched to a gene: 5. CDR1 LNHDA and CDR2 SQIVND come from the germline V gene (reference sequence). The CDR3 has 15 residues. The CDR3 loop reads CASSMGQGVRQPQHF. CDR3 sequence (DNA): TGTGCCAGTAGTATGGGACAGGGGGTAAGACAGCCCCAGCATTTT.

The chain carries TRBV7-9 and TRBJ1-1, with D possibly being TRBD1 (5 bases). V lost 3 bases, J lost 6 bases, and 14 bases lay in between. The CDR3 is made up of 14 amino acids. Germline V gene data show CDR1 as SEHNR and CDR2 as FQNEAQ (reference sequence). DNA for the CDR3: TGTGCCAGCAGCTTCATGGTAGGGGCCGCTGAAGCTTTCTTT. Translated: CASSFMVGAAEAFF.

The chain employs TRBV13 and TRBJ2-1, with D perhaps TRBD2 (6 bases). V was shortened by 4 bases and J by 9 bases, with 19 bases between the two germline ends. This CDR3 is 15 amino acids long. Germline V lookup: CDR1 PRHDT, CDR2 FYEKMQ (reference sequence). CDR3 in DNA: TGTGCCAGCAGCTCCCCCCGGGGGACCTTCCCTGAGCAGTTCTTC. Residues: CASSSPRGTFPEQFF. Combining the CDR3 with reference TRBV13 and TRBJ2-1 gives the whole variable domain AAGVIQSPRHLIKEKRETATLKCYPIPRHDTVYWYQQGPGQDPQFLISFYEKMQSDKGSIPDRFSAQQFSDYHSELNMSSLELGDSALYFCASSSPRGTFPEQFFGPGTRLTVL.

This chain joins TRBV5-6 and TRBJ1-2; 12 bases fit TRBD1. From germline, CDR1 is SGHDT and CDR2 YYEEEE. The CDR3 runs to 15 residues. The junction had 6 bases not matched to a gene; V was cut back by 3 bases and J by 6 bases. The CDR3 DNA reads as TGTGCCAGCAGCTCATGGGACAGGGGGCCCCATGGCTACACCTTC. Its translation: CASSSWDRGPHGYTF.